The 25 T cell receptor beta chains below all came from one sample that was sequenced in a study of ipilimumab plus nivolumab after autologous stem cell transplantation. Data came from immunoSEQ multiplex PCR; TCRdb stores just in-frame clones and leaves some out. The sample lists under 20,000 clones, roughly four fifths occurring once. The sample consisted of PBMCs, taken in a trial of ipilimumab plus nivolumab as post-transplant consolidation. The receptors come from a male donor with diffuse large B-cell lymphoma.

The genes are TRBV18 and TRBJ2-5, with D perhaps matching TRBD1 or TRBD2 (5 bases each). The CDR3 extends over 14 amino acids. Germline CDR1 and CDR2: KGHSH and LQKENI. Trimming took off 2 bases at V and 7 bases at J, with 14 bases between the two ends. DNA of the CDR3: TGTGCCAGCTCACCAACCGGGACCTATGGGACCCAGTACTTC. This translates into CASSPTGTYGTQYF.

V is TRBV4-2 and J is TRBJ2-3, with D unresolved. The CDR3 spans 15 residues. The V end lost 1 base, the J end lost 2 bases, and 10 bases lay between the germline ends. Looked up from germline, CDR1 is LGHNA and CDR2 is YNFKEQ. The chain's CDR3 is CASSQAIVLTDTQYF. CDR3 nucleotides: TGTGCCAGCAGCCAAGCCATCGTACTCACAGATACGCAGTATTTT.

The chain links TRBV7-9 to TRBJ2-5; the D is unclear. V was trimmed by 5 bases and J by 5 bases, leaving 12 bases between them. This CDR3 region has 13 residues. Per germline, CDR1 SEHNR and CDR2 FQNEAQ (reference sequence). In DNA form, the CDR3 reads TGTGCCAGCAGCCCGAACCTGGGGGAGACCCAGTACTTC. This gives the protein CASSPNLGETQYF.

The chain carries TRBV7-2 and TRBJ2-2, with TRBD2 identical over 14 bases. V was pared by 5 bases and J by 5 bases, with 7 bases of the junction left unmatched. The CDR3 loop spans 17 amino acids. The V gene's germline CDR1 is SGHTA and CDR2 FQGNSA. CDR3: CASSPTSGGAVTGELFF. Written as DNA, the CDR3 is TGTGCCAGCAGCCCGACTAGCGGGGGGGCCGTAACCGGGGAGCTGTTTTTT. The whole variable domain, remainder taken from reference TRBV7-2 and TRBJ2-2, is GAGVSQSPSNKVTEKGKDVELRCDPISGHTALYWYRQSLGQGLEFLIYFQGNSAPDKSGLPSDRFSAERTGGSVSTLTIQRTQQEDSAVYLCASSPTSGGAVTGELFFGEGSRLTVL.

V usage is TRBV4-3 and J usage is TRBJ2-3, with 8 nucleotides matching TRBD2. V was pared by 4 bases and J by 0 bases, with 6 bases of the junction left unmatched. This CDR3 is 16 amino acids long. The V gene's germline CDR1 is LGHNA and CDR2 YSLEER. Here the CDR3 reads CASSPAGGVSTDTQYF. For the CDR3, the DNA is TGCGCCAGCAGCCCCGCGGGGGGCGTGAGCACAGATACGCAGTATTTT.

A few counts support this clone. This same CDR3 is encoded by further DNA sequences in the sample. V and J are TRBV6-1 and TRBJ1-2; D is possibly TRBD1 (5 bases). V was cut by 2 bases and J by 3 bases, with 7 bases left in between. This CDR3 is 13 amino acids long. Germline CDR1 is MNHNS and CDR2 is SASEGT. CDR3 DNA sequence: TGTGCCAGCAGTGAATGGGGCGACTATGGCTACACCTTC. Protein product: CASSEWGDYGYTF.

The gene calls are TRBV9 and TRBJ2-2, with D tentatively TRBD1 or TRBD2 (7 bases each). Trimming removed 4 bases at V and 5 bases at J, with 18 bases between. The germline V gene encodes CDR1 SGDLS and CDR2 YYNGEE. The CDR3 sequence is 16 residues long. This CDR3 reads CASSPQGGARTGELFF. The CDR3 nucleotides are TGTGCCAGCAGCCCTCAGGGGGGGGCGCGGACCGGGGAGCTGTTTTTT. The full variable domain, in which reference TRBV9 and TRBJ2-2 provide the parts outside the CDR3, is DSGVTQTPKHLITATGQRVTLRCSPRSGDLSVYWYQQSLDQGLQFLIQYYNGEERAKGNILERFSAQQFPDLHSELNLSSLELGDSALYFCASSPQGGARTGELFFGEGSRLTVL.

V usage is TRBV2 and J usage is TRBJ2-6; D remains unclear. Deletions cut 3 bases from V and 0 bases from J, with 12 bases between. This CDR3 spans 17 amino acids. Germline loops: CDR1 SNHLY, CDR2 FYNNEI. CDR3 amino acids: CASSESGIASGANVLTF. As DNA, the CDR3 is TGTGCCAGCAGTGAGTCCGGAATCGCCTCTGGGGCCAACGTCCTGACTTTC.

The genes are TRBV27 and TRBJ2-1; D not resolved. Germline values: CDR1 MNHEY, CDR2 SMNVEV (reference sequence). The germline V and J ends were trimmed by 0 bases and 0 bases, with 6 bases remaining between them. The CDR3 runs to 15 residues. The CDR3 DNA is TGTGCCAGCAGTTTATCTGAAAGCTCCTACAATGAGCAGTTCTTC. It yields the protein CASSLSESSYNEQFF.

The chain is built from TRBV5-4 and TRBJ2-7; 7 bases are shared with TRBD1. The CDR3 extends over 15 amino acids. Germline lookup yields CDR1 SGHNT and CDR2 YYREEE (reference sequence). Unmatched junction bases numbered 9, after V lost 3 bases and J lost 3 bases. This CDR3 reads CASSSQTGSSYEQYF. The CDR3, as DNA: TGTGCCAGCAGCTCACAGACAGGGAGTAGCTACGAGCAGTACTTC.

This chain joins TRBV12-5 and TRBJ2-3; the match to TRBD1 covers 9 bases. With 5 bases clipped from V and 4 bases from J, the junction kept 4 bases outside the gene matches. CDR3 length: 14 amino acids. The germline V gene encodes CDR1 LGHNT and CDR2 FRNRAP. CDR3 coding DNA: TGTGCTAGTGGTCTAGGACAGGGGCCAGATACGCAGTATTTT. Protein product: CASGLGQGPDTQYF.

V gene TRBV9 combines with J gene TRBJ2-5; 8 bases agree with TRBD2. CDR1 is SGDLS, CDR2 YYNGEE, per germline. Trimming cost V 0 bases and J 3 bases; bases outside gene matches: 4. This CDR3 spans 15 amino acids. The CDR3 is CASSVASGGKETQYF. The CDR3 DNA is TGTGCCAGCAGCGTAGCGAGCGGGGGTAAAGAGACCCAGTACTTC.

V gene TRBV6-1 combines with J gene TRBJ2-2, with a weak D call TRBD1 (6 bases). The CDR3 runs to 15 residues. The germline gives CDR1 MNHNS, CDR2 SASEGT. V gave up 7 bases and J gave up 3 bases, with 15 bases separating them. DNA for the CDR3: TGTGCCAGCACTACTGCAGGGGTAGACACCGGGGAGCTGTTTTTT. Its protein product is CASTTAGVDTGELFF.

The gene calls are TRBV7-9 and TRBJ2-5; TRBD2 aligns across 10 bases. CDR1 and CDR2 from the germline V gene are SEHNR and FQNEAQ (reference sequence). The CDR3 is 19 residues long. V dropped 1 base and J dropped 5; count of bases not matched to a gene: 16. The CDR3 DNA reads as TGTGCCAGCAGCTTAGGAGGGTTTAGCGGGGGGACCTGGCGGGAGACCCAGTACTTC. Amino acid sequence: CASSLGGFSGGTWRETQYF.

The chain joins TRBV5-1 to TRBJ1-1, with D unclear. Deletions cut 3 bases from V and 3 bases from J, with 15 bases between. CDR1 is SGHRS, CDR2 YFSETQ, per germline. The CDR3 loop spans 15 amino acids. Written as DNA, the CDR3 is TGCGCCAGCAGCTCCGGGTCGGGTTCGGACACTGAAGCTTTCTTT. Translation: CASSSGSGSDTEAFF. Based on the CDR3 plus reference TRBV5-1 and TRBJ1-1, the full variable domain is KAGVTQTPRYLIKTRGQQVTLSCSPISGHRSVSWYQQTPGQGLQFLFEYFSETQRNKGNFPGRFSGRQFSNSRSEMNVSTLELGDSALYLCASSSGSGSDTEAFFGQGTRLTVV.

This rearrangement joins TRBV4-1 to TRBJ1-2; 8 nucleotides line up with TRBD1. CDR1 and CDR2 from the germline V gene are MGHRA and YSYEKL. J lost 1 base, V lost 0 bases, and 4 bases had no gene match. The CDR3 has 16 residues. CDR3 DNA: TGCGCCAGCAGCCAAGAGGACAGGGTGTTTAACTATGGCTACACCTTC. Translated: CASSQEDRVFNYGYTF.

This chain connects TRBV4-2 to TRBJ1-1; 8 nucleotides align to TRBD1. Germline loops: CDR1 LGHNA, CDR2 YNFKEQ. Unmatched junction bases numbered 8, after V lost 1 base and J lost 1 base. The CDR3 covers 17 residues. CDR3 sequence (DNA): TGTGCCAGCAGCCAAGCTAGGTCGACAGGGGCGAACACTGAAGCTTTCTTT. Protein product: CASSQARSTGANTEAFF.

CDR3 amino acids: CASKRSLGLADDTGELFF. CDR3 DNA sequence: TGTGCCAGCAAAAGGAGTTTAGGTTTAGCGGATGACACCGGGGAGCTGTTTTTT. This chain links TRBV2 with TRBJ2-2; weak D call: TRBD2 (6 bases). The germline V gene encodes CDR1 SNHLY and CDR2 FYNNEI. V was pared by 7 bases and J by 3 bases, with 24 bases between. This CDR3 spans 18 amino acids.

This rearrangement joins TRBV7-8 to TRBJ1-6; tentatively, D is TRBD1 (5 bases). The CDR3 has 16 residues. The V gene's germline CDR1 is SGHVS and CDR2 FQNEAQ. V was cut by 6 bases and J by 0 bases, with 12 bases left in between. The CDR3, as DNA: TGTGCCAGCAGTGTTCAGGGATACTCCTATAATTCACCCCTCCACTTT. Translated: CASSVQGYSYNSPLHF. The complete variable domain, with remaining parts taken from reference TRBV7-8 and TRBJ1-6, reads GAGVSQSPRYKVAKRGQDVALRCDPISGHVSLFWYQQALGQGPEFLTYFQNEAQLDKSGLPSDRFFAERPEGSVSTLKIQRTQQEDSAVYLCASSVQGYSYNSPLHFGNGTRLTVT.

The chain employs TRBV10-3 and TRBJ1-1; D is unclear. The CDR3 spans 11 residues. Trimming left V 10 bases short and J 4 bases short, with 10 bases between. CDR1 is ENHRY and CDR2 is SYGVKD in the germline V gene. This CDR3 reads CATNGVTEAFF. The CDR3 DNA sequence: TGTGCCACCAATGGGGTCACTGAAGCTTTCTTT.

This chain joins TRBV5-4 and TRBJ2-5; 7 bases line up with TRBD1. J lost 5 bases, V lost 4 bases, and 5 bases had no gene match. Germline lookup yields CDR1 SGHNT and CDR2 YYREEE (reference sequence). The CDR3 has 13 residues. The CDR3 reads CASSPQGEETQYF. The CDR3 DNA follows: TGTGCCAGCAGCCCGCAGGGGGAGGAGACCCAGTACTTC.

DNA of the CDR3: TGCGCCAGCAGCTTGGATCGTGCTGGGGGTTCTCGTGGCTACACCTTC. It codes for CASSLDRAGGSRGYTF. This chain joins TRBV5-1 and TRBJ1-2; TRBD1 is a possible D gene (5 bases). V lost 0 bases to trimming and J lost 7 bases, with 19 bases between them. The CDR3 covers 16 residues. In germline, CDR1 is SGHRS, CDR2 YFSETQ.

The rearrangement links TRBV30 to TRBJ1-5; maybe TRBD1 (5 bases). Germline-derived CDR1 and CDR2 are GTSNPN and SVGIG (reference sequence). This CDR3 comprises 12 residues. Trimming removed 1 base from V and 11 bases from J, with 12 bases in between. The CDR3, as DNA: TGTGCCTGGAGTGGGGACGCGCCAGCCCAGCATTTT. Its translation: CAWSGDAPAQHF.

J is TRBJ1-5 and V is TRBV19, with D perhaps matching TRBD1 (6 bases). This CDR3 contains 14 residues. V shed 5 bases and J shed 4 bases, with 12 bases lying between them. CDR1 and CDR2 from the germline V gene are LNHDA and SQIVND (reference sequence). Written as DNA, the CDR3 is TGTGCCAGTAGTTTCCAACAGGGAAATCAGCCCCAGCATTTT. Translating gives CASSFQQGNQPQHF. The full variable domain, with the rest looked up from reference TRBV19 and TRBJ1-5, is DGGITQSPKYLFRKEGQNVTLSCEQNLNHDAMYWYRQDPGQGLRLIYYSQIVNDFQKGDIAEGYSVSREKKESFPLTVTSAQKNPTAFYLCASSFQQGNQPQHFGDGTRLSIL.

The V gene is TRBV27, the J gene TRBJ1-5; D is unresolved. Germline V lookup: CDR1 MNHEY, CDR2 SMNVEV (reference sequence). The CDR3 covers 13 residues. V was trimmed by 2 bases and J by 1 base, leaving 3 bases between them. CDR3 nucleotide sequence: TGTGCCAGCAGTTTACGGAGCAATCAGCCCCAGCATTTT. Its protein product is CASSLRSNQPQHF.